This T cell receptor beta chain was captured by sequencing in a study of cytomegalovirus exposure and HLA in healthy donors. As regards this clone: Antigen: not known.

The length of the CDR3 is 14 residues. Germline CDR1 and CDR2: SQVTM and ANQGSEA. General study results and limits: About 87% or about 30% of the time was how often most TCR beta V segments were productive, according to an earlier analysis.

60 Vbeta and 13 Jbeta primers were used in PCR. TCRdb's copy holds only in-frame clones and misses some; the assay was immunoSEQ multiplex PCR. The sample lists under 250,000 clones; roughly 79% were seen once. Sequenced sample: PBMCs. The clonotype originates from a male donor in good health and CMV-seronegative. The V call is TRBV29-1, the J call TRBJ2-5; D unresolved. Matching the DNA end better, TRBJ2-7 makes the J call doubtful. CDR3 bases: TGCAGCGTTGAAGTTGGAACGGGTTCCTACGAGCAGTACTTC. It encodes CSVEVGTGSYEQYF.